The entry that follows covers one T cell receptor (beta chain) sequence. The sample originates from a study of T cells in localized non-small cell lung cancer. Assay used: immunoSEQ multiplex PCR; TCRdb lists only in-frame clones, some missing. Here the sample spans tens of thousands of clones, around 90% being singletons. The sequences come from peripheral blood, collected before any cancer treatment. The clonotype originates from a woman aged 35 to 75 with stage I squamous cell lung carcinoma.

The CDR3 DNA sequence: TGTGCCAGCAGCCAAGAACAGGGCCGTCAGGGCTACACCTTC. It encodes CASSQEQGRQGYTF. V and J are TRBV14 and TRBJ1-2; D perhaps matches TRBD1 (6 bases). V was pared by 0 bases and J by 8 bases, with 13 bases between. Looked up from germline, CDR1 is SGHDN and CDR2 is FVKESK. This CDR3 has 14 amino acids.